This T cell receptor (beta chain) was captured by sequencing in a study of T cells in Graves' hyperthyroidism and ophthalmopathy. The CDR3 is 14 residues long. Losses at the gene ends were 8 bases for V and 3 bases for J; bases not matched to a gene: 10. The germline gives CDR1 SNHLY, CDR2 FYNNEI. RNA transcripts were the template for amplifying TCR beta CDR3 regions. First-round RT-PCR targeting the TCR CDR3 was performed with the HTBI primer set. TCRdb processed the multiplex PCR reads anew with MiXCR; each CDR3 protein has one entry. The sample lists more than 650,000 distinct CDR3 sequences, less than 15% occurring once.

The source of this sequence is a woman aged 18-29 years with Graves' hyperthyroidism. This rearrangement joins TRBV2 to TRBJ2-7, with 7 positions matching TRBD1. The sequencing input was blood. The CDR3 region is CASVISRDSYEQYF. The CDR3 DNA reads TGTGCCAGCGTGATTAGCCGGGACAGCTACGAGCAGTACTTC.